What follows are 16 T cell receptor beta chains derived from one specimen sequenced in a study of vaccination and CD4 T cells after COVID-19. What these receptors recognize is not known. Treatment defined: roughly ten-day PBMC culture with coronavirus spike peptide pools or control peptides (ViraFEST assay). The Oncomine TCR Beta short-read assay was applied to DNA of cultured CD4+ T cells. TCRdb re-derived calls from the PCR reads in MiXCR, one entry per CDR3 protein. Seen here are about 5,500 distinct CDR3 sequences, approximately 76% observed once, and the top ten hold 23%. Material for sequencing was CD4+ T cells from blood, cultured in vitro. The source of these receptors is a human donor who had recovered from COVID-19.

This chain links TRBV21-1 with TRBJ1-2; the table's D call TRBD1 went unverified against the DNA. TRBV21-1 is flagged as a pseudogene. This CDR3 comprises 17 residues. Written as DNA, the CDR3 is TGTGCCAGCAGCCTCCGGGACAGGGGTCCCCCTGGGTATGGCTACACCTTC. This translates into CASSLRDRGPPGYGYTF.

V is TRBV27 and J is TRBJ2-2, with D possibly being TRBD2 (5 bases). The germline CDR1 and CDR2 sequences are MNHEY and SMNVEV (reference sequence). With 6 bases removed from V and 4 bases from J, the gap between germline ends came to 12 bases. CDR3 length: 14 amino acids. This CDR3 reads CASRGSRSTGELFF. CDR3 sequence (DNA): TGTGCCAGCAGGGGGAGCAGGTCCACCGGGGAGCTGTTTTTT.

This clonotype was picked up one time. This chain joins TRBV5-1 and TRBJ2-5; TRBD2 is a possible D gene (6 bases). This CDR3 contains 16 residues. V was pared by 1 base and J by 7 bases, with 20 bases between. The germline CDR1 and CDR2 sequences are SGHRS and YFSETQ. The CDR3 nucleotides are TGCGCCAGCAGCTTGCGCTGGACTACCTCTTCAAGGACCCAGTACTTC. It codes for CASSLRWTTSSRTQYF. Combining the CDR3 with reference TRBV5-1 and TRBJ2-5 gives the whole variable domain KAGVTQTPRYLIKTRGQQVTLSCSPISGHRSVSWYQQTPGQGLQFLFEYFSETQRNKGNFPGRFSGRQFSNSRSEMNVSTLELGDSALYLCASSLRWTTSSRTQYFGPGTRLLVL.

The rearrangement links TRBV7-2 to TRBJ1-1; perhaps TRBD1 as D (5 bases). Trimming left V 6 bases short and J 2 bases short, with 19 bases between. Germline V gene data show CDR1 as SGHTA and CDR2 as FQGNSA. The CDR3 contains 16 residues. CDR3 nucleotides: TGTGCCAGCAGGCTATCCCCCGGGGCCCGAAACACTGAAGCTTTCTTT. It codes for CASRLSPGARNTEAFF. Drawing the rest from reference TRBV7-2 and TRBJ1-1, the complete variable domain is GAGVSQSPSNKVTEKGKDVELRCDPISGHTALYWYRQSLGQGLEFLIYFQGNSAPDKSGLPSDRFSAERTGGSVSTLTIQRTQQEDSAVYLCASRLSPGARNTEAFFGQGTRLTVV.

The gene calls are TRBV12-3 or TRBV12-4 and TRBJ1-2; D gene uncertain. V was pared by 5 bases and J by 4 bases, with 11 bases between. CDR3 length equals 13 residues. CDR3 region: CASSGRVAYGYTF. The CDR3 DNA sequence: TGTGCCAGCAGTGGCCGCGTGGCCTATGGCTACACCTTC.

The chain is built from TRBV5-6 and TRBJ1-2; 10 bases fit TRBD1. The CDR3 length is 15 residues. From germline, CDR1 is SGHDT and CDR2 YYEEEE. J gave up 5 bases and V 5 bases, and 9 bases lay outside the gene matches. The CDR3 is CASSPTQDRGYGYTF. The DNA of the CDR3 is TGTGCCAGCAGTCCTACGCAGGACAGGGGGTATGGCTACACCTTC. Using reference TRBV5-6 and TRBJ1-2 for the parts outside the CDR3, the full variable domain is DAGVTQSPTHLIKTRGQQVTLRCSPKSGHDTVSWYQQALGQGPQFIFQYYEEEERQRGNFPDRFSGHQFPNYSSELNVNALLLGDSALYLCASSPTQDRGYGYTFGSGTRLTVV.

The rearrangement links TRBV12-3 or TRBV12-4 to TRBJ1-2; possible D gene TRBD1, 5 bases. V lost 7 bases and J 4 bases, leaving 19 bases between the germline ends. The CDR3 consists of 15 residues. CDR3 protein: CASNKMGTDFYGYTF. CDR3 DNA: TGTGCCAGCAATAAGATGGGGACGGACTTCTATGGCTACACCTTC.

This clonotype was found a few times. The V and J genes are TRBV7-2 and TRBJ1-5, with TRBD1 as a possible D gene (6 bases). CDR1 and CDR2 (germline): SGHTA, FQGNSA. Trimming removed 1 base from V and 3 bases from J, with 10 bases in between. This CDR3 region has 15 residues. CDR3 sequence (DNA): TGTGCCAGCAGCTTAGGGCAGGGGCTCAATCAGCCCCAGCATTTT. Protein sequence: CASSLGQGLNQPQHF.

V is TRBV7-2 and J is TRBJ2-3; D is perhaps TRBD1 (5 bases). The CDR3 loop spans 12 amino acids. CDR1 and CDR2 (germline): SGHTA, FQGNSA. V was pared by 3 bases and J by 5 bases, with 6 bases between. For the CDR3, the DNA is TGTGCCAGCAGCTTTAGGGGAGATACGCAGTATTTT. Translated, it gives CASSFRGDTQYF.

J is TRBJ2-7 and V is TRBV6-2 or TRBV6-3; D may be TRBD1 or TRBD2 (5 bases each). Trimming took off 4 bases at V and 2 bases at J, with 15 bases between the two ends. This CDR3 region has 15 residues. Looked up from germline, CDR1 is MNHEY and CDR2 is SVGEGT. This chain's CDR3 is CASSSPKGSAYEQYF. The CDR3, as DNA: TGTGCCAGCAGTTCTCCGAAGGGGAGCGCCTACGAGCAGTACTTC.

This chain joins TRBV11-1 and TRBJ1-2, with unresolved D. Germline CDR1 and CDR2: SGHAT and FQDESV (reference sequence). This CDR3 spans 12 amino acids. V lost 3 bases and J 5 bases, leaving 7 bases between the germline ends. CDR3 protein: CASSFSGYGYTF. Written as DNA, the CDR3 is TGTGCCAGCAGCTTCTCGGGGTATGGCTACACCTTC. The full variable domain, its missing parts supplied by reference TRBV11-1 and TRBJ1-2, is EAEVAQSPRYKITEKSQAVAFWCDPISGHATLYWYRQILGQGPELLVQFQDESVVDDSQLPKDRFSAERLKGVDSTLKIQPAELGDSAMYLCASSFSGYGYTFGSGTRLTVV.

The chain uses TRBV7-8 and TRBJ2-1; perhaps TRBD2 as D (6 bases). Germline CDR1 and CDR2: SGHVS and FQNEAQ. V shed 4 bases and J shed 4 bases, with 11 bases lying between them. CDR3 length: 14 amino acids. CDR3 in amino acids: CASSYGTSYNEQFF. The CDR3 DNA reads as TGTGCCAGCAGCTACGGGACTTCGTACAATGAGCAGTTCTTC.

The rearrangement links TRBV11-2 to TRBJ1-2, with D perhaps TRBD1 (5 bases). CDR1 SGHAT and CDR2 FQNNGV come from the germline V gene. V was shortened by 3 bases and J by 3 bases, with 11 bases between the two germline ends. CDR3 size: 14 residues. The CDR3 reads CASSLLGTDYGYTF. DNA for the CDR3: TGTGCCAGCAGCTTGCTCGGGACGGACTATGGCTACACCTTC.

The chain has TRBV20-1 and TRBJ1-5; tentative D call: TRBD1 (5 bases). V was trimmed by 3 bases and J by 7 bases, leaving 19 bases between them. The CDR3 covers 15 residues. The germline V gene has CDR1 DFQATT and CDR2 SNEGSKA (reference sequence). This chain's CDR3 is CSARGGSNRGQPQHF. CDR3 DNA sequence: TGCAGTGCTAGGGGGGGGTCTAATAGAGGCCAGCCCCAGCATTTT.

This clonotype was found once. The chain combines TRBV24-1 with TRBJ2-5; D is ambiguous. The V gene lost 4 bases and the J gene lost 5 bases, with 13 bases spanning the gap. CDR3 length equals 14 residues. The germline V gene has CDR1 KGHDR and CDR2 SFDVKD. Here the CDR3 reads CATSDFLLGETQYF. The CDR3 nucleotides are TGTGCCACCAGTGACTTTTTGTTGGGGGAGACCCAGTACTTC.

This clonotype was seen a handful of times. CDR3 loop: CSARQGKGYTF. The DNA of the CDR3 is TGCAGTGCTAGGCAGGGAAAGGGCTACACCTTC. This chain joins TRBV20-1 and TRBJ1-2; D is perhaps TRBD1 (5 bases). Trimming took off 3 bases at V and 8 bases at J, with 10 bases between the two ends. This CDR3 is 11 amino acids long. CDR1 DFQATT and CDR2 SNEGSKA come from the germline V gene (reference sequence).